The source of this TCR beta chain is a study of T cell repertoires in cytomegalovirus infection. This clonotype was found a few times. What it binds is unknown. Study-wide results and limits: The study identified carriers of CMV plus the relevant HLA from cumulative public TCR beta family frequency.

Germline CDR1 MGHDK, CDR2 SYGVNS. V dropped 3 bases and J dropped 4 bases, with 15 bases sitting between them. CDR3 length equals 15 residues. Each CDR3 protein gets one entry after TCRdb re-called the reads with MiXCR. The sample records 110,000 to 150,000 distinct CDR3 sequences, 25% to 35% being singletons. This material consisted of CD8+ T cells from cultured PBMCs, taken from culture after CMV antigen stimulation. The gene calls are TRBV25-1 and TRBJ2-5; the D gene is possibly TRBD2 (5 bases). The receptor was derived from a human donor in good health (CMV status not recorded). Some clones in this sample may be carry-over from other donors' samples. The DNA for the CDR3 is TGTGCCAGCAGTGATATTTTAGGAGGTGGAGAGACCCAGTACTTC. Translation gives CASSDILGGGETQYF.